The clone carrying this T cell receptor (beta chain) was detected only a few times. Its antigen is unknown. This record comes from a study of cytomegalovirus exposure and HLA in healthy donors. Study findings and constraints: Most of the CMV-associated TCR beta chains (in a later analysis) appeared to be HLA-restricted. In a later analysis, V- and J-gene trimming of beta chains associated with a DCLRE1C missense variant, replicated independently.

Primers included in the PCR were 60 Vbeta and 13 Jbeta primers. Data came from immunoSEQ multiplex PCR; TCRdb stores just in-frame clones and leaves some out. The profile shows about 94,000 clones, approximately 66% of them singletons. V was cut by 7 bases and J by 0 bases, with 16 bases left in between. Germline values: CDR1 MDHEN, CDR2 SYDVKM. The CDR3 length is 16 residues. The sequence was obtained from a young man in good health and CMV-seronegative. The chain has TRBV28 and TRBJ1-5; perhaps TRBD1 as D (5 bases). Source material: PBMCs. The CDR3 DNA is TGTGCCAGCACTCAGGGAGGTTGGGATAGCAATCAGCCCCAGCATTTT. Translated: CASTQGGWDSNQPQHF.